Sequencing of this T cell receptor beta chain was carried out in a study of blood T cells in healthy people across ages. This clonotype showed up just a few times. Germline V gene sequence: CDR1 MDHEN, CDR2 SYDVKM. V trimming: 6 bases; J trimming: 0 bases; junction bases outside the gene matches: 11. This CDR3 spans 17 amino acids. For the second PCR, which ran for about 6 to 11 cycles, a sample-barcoded 5' primer and a J-beta primer mix were used. Using its own MiXCR run on the 5' RACE reads, TCRdb lists one record per CDR3 protein. The data hold roughly 730,000 distinct CDR3 sequences, with just over 55% observed a single time.

V is TRBV28 and J is TRBJ1-5, with 7 bases aligning to TRBD1. The receptor was isolated from a man in his forties in good health. Material for sequencing was blood. The CDR3 is CASSTGTEPYSNQPQHF. The DNA for the CDR3 is TGTGCCAGCAGCACCGGGACAGAACCTTATAGCAATCAGCCCCAGCATTTT.